Below, one TCR beta chain is given with its context. Its antigen is as yet unknown. The TCR beta CDR3 regions underwent amplification from RNA transcripts. RT-PCR with HTBI primers came first, then second-round multiplex PCR. TCRdb re-derived calls from the multiplex PCR reads in MiXCR, one entry per CDR3 protein. The table includes 900,000 to 1,200,000 distinct CDR3 sequences, about 40% detected once. The sample is drawn from a study of Graves' ophthalmopathy and Graves' hyperthyroidism. General study results and limits: Separation of ophthalmopathy from stable hyperthyroidism was achieved by a 13-signature model, at about 91% sensitivity and approximately 81% specificity.

The CDR3 spans 14 residues. V lost 4 bases and J 1 base, leaving 11 bases between the germline ends. Germline values: CDR1 DFQATT, CDR2 SNEGSKA (reference sequence). The sequenced material came from peripheral blood or thyroid tissue (not recorded which). The sequence was collected from an adult man with Graves' hyperthyroidism. The chain carries TRBV20-1 and TRBJ1-5, with TRBD1 as a possible D gene (5 bases). The CDR3 DNA reads TGCAGTGCTAAAGGACAAGAAAGCAATCAGCCCCAGCATTTT. It codes for CSAKGQESNQPQHF.